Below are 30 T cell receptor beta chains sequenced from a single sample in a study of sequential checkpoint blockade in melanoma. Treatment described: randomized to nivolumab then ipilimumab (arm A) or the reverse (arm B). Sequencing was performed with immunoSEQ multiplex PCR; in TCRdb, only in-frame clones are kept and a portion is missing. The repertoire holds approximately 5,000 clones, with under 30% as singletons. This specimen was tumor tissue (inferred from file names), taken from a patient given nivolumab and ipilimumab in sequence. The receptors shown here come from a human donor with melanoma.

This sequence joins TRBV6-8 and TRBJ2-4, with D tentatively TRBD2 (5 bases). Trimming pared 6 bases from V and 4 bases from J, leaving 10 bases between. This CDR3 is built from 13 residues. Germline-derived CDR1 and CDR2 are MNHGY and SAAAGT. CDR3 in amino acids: CASSPGLKNIQYF. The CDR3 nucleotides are TGTGCCAGCAGCCCGGGATTAAAAAACATTCAGTACTTC.

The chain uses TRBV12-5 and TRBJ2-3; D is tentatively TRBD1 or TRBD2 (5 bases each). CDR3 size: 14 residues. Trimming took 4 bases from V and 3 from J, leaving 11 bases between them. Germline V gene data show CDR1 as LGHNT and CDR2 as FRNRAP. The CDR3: CASGSRDPTDTQYF. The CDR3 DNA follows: TGTGCTAGTGGTTCCCGGGACCCAACAGATACGCAGTATTTT.

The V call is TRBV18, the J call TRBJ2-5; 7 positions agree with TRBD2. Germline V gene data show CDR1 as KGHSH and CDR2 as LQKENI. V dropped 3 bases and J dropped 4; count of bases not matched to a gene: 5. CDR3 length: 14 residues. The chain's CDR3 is CASSPAGAGETQYF. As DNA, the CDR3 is TGTGCCAGCTCACCCGCGGGAGCGGGAGAGACCCAGTACTTC.

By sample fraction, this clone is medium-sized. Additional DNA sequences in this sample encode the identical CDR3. The CDR3 sequence is CASSLGVGYNEQFF. In DNA, the CDR3 is TGTGCCAGCAGCTTAGGCGTGGGATACAATGAGCAGTTCTTC. The chain recombines TRBV11-3 with TRBJ2-1; no firm D call. With 1 base removed from V and 4 bases from J, the gap between germline ends came to 8 bases. CDR3 length equals 14 residues. Germline V gives CDR1 SGHNT, CDR2 YENEEA.

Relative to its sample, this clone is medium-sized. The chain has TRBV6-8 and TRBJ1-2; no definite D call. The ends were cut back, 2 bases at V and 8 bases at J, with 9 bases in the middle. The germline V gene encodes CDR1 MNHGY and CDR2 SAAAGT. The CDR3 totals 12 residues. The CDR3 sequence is CASSYVREGYTF. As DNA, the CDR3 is TGTGCCAGCAGTTACGTTCGGGAGGGCTACACCTTC.

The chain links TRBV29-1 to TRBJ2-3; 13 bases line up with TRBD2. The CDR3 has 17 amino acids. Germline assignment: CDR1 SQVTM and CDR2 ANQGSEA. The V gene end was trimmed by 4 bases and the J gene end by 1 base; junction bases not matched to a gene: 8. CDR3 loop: CSVGTSGGASRTDTQYF. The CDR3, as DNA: TGCAGCGTTGGAACTAGCGGGGGGGCCTCCCGCACAGATACGCAGTATTTT.

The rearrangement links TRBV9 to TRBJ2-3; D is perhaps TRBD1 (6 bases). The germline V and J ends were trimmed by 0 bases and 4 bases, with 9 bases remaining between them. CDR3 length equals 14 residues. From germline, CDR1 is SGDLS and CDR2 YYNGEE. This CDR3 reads CASSVGGPADTQYF. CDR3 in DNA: TGTGCCAGCAGCGTAGGGGGGCCGGCAGATACGCAGTATTTT.

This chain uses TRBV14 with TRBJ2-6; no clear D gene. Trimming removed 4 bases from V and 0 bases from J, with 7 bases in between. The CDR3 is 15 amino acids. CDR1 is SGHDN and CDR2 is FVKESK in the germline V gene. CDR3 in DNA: TGTGCCAGCAGCCCCCTTCCCTCTGGGGCCAACGTCCTGACTTTC. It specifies CASSPLPSGANVLTF.

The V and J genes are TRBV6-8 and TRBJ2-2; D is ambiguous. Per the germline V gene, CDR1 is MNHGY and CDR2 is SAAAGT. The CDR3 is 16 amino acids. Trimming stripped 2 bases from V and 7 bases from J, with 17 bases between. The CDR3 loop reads CASSYASVIGDGELFF. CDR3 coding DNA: TGTGCCAGCAGTTACGCATCGGTCATTGGGGACGGGGAGCTGTTTTTT.

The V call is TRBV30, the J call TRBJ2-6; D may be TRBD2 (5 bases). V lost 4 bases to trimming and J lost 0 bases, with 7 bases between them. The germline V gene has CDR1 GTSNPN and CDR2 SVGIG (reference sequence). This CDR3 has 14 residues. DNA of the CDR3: TGTGCCTGGACGGGAAGCTCTGGGGCCAACGTCCTGACTTTC. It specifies CAWTGSSGANVLTF.

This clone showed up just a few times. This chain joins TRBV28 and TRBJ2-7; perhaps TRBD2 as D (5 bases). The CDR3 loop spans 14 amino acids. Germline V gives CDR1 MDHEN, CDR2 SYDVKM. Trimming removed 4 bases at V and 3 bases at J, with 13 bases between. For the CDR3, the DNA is TGTGCCAGCAGTTCCCCGGGGTTGAGCTACGAGCAGTACTTC. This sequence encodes CASSSPGLSYEQYF.

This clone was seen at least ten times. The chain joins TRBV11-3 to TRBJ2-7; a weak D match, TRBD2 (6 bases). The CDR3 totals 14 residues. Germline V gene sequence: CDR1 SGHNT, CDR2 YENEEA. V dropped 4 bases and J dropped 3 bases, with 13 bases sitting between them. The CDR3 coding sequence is TGTGCCAGCAGCTCGACTAGTCCGGGCTACGAGCAGTACTTC. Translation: CASSSTSPGYEQYF.

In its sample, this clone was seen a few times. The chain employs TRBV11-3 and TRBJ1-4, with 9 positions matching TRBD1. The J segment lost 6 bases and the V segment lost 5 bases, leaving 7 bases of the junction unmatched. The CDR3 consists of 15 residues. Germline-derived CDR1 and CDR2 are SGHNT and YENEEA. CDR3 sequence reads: CASSGTGNEDEKLFF. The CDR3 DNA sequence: TGTGCCAGCAGCGGGACAGGGAATGAGGATGAAAAACTGTTTTTT.

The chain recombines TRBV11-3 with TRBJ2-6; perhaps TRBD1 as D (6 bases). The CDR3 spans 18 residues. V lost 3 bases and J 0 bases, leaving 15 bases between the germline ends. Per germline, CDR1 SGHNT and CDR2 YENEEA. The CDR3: CASSFMGQSRSGANVLTF. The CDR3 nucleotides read TGTGCCAGCAGCTTCATGGGACAAAGCCGCTCTGGGGCCAACGTCCTGACTTTC.

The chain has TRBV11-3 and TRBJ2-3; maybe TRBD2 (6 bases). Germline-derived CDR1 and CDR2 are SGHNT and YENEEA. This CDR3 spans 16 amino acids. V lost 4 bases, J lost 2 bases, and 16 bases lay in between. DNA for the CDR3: TGTGCCAGCAGCTCCAACCCGGGACTCCCCACAGATACGCAGTATTTT. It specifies CASSSNPGLPTDTQYF. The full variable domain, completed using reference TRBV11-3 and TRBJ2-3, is EAGVVQSPRYKIIEKKQPVAFWCNPISGHNTLYWYLQNLGQGPELLIRYENEEAVDDSQLPKDRFSAERLKGVDSTLKIQPAELGDSAVYLCASSSNPGLPTDTQYFGPGTRLTVL.

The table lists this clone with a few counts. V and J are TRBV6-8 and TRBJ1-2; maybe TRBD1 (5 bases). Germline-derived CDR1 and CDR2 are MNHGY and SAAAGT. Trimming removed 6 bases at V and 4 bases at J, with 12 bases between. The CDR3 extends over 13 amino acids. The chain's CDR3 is CASRSQGTYGYTF. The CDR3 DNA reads TGTGCCAGCAGAAGTCAGGGTACCTATGGCTACACCTTC.

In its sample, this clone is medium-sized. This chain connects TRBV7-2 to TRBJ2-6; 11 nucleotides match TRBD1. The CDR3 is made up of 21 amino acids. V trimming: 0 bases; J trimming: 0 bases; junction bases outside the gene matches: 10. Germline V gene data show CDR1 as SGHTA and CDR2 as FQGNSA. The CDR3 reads CASSLAQTGTGGSSGANVLTF. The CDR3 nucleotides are TGTGCCAGCAGCTTAGCCCAGACCGGGACAGGGGGTAGCTCTGGGGCCAACGTCCTGACTTTC.

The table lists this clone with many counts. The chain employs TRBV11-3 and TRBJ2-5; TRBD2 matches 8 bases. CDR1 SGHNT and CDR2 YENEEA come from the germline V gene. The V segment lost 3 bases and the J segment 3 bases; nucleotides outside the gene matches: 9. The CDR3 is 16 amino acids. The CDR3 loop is CASSLDGGRGEETQYF. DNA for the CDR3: TGTGCCAGCAGCTTGGATGGCGGGCGGGGGGAAGAGACCCAGTACTTC.

CDR3 DNA: TGTGCCAGCAGCTTAGGAGGGCTTGGGGGGGCTTCCTACGAGCAGTACTTC. This codes for CASSLGGLGGASYEQYF. The chain couples TRBV11-3 to TRBJ2-7; D may be TRBD2 (7 bases). Germline V lookup: CDR1 SGHNT, CDR2 YENEEA. This CDR3 region has 17 residues. V was clipped by 1 base and J by 1 base, with 17 bases between them.

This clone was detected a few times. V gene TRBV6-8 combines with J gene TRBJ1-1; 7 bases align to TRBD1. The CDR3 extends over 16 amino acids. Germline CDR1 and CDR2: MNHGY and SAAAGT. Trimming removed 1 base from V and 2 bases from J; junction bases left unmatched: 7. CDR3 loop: CASSYWGTATNTEAFF. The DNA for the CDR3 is TGTGCCAGCAGTTACTGGGGGACAGCAACAAACACTGAAGCTTTCTTT.

CDR3 bases: TGCGCCAGCAGCTTGGACGGGGGGGACGCAACTAATGAAAAACTGTTTTTT. This sequence encodes CASSLDGGDATNEKLFF. The chain couples TRBV5-1 to TRBJ1-4; maybe TRBD1 (5 bases). The CDR3 has 17 residues. The germline V gene encodes CDR1 SGHRS and CDR2 YFSETQ. V was shortened by 0 bases and J by 0 bases, with 12 bases between the two germline ends.

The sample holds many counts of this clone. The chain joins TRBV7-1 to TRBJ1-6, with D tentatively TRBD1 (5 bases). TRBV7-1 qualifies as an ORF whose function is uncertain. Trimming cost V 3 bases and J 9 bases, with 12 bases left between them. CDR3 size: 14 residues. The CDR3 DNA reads TGTGCCAGCAGCTCCAGGGTTCGGGGTTCACCCCTCCACTTT. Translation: CASSSRVRGSPLHF.

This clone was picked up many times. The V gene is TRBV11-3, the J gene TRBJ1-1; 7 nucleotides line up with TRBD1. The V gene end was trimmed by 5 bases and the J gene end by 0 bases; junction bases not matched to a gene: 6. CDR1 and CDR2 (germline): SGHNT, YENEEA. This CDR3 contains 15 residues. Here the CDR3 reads CASSERQGMNTEAFF. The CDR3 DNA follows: TGTGCCAGCAGCGAACGACAGGGAATGAACACTGAAGCTTTCTTT.

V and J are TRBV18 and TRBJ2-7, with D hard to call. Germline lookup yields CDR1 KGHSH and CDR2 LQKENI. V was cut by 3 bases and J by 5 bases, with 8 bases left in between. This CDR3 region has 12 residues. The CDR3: CASSPASNEQYF. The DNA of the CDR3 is TGTGCCAGCTCACCTGCGTCGAACGAGCAGTACTTC. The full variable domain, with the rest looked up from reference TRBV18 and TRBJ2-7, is NAGVMQNPRHLVRRRGQEARLRCSPMKGHSHVYWYRQLPEEGLKFMVYLQKENIIDESGMPKERFSAEFPKEGPSILRIQQVVRGDSAAYFCASSPASNEQYFGPGTRLTVT.

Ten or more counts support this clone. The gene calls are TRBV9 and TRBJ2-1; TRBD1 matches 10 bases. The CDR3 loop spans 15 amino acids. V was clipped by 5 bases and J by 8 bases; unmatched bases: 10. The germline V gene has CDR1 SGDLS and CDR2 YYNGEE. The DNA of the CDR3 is TGTGCCAGCAGTTACCGGGACAGGGGCATCGATGAGCAGTTCTTC. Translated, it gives CASSYRDRGIDEQFF.

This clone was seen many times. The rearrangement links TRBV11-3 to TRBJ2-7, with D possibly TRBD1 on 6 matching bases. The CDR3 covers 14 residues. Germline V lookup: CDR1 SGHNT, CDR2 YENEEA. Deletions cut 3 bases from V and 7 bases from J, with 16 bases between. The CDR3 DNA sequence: TGTGCCAGCAGCTTGGGCACAGGGATACGGGAGCAGTACTTC. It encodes CASSLGTGIREQYF.

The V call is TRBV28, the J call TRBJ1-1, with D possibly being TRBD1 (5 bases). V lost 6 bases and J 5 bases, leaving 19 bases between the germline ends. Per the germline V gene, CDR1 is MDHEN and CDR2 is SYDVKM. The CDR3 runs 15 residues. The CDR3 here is CASSPSGGTWTEAFF. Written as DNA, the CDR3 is TGTGCCAGCAGCCCCTCTGGGGGGACGTGGACTGAAGCTTTCTTT.

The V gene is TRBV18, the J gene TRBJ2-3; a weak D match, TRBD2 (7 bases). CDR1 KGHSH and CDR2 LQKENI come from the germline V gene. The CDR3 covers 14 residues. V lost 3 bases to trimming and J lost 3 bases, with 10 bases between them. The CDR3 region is CASSPGGLTDTQYF. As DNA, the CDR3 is TGTGCCAGCTCACCGGGGGGGCTAACAGATACGCAGTATTTT.

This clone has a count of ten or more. DNA of the CDR3: TGTGCCAGCAGCGGCTCCCAGGGCACAGATACGCAGTATTTT. It translates to CASSGSQGTDTQYF. V usage is TRBV11-3 and J usage is TRBJ2-3; D ambiguous. V was pared by 5 bases and J by 1 base, with 10 bases between. The CDR3 has 14 amino acids. Germline assignment: CDR1 SGHNT and CDR2 YENEEA.

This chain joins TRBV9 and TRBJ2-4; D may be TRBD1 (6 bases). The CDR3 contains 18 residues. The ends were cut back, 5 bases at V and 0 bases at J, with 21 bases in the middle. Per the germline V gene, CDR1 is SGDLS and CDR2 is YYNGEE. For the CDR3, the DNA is TGTGCCAGCAGTGAGGGGACAATGGTCTCCCTAGCCAAAAACATTCAGTACTTC. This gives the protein CASSEGTMVSLAKNIQYF.